This passage covers 28 T cell receptor beta chains from one sample sequenced in a study of blood T cell repertoires in COVID-19. Some clones are missing from TCRdb's copy, which holds only in-frame ones; the method was immunoSEQ multiplex PCR. The table records approximately 200,000 clones, about four fifths of them present only once. The sample was PBMCs or T cells enriched from blood (not recorded which). The receptors were gathered from a man aged 35-49 years who had recovered from COVID-19.

The rearrangement joins TRBV9 to TRBJ1-1; perhaps TRBD1 as D (5 bases). CDR1 is SGDLS, CDR2 YYNGEE, per germline. The V gene lost 4 bases and the J gene lost 0 bases, with 16 bases spanning the gap. The CDR3 has 16 amino acids. The CDR3 sequence is CASSPQQASMNTEAFF. The CDR3 DNA sequence: TGTGCCAGCAGCCCCCAACAGGCCTCTATGAACACTGAAGCTTTCTTT.

The V call is TRBV7-2, the J call TRBJ2-5, with 8 positions matching TRBD2. Trimming removed 5 bases from V and 9 bases from J; junction bases left unmatched: 14. The CDR3 consists of 15 residues. From germline, CDR1 is SGHTA and CDR2 FQGNSA. The CDR3, as DNA: TGTGCCAGCAGCCCGGGGGGGGTCTTGAATCGGGCCCAGTACTTC. It translates to CASSPGGVLNRAQYF.

The chain recombines TRBV19 with TRBJ2-1, with D possibly being TRBD2 (5 bases). Per the germline V gene, CDR1 is LNHDA and CDR2 is SQIVND (reference sequence). The CDR3 runs to 15 residues. V was trimmed by 2 bases and J by 8 bases, leaving 16 bases between them. The CDR3 sequence is CASSIISGGADEQFF. CDR3 sequence (DNA): TGTGCCAGTAGTATAATAAGCGGAGGCGCAGATGAGCAGTTCTTC.

The chain has TRBV15 and TRBJ2-7, with no clear D. Trimming stripped 5 bases from V and 1 base from J, with 9 bases between. This CDR3 contains 13 residues. CDR1 and CDR2 from the germline V gene are LNHNV and YYDKDF (reference sequence). CDR3 sequence: CATSSYGSYEQYF. DNA for the CDR3: TGTGCCACCAGCTCCTACGGTTCCTACGAGCAGTACTTC.

V gene TRBV2 combines with J gene TRBJ1-1; D is uncertain. The length of the CDR3 is 14 residues. Trimming left V 5 bases short and J 0 bases short, with 10 bases between. The germline gives CDR1 SNHLY, CDR2 FYNNEI. The CDR3 DNA reads as TGTGCCAGCAGTCCCAGGAGGATGAACACTGAAGCTTTCTTT. Encoded protein: CASSPRRMNTEAFF.

The V gene is TRBV19, the J gene TRBJ1-1, with D possibly TRBD1 on 5 matching bases. The V and J ends lost 4 bases and 7 bases respectively, with 16 bases between them. This CDR3 comprises 14 residues. Per the germline V gene, CDR1 is LNHDA and CDR2 is SQIVND (reference sequence). CDR3 protein: CASSTEPGLGEAFF. CDR3 in DNA: TGTGCCAGTAGTACGGAACCAGGGCTAGGTGAAGCTTTCTTT.

The genes are TRBV5-5 and TRBJ2-7; 9 nucleotides line up with TRBD1. V was clipped by 4 bases and J by 3 bases; unmatched bases: 8. The CDR3 consists of 15 residues. Germline lookup yields CDR1 SGHKS and CDR2 YYEKEE (reference sequence). The CDR3 spells CASSTAGTGNYEQYV. CDR3 DNA: TGTGCCAGCAGCACGGCCGGGACAGGGAACTACGAGCAGTACGTC.

This chain uses TRBV19 with TRBJ2-7; 7 bases map to TRBD2. This CDR3 spans 14 amino acids. V was pared by 10 bases and J by 0 bases, with 9 bases of the junction left unmatched. Germline loops: CDR1 LNHDA, CDR2 SQIVND (reference sequence). The CDR3 sequence is CATTERDSSYEQYF. The CDR3 coding sequence is TGTGCCACTACCGAGCGGGATTCCTCCTACGAGCAGTACTTC.

As regards this clone: One junction end disagrees with the germline gene, perhaps due to a read error. This sequence joins TRBV29-1 and TRBJ2-1; 11 nucleotides line up with TRBD1. Germline loops: CDR1 SQVTM, CDR2 ANQGSEA. This CDR3 is built from 14 residues. The CDR3 loop is CSVEGTGGSNEQFF. In DNA, the CDR3 is TGCAGCGTGGAAGGGACAGGGGGTTCTAATGAGCAGTTCTTC.

The chain links TRBV5-4 to TRBJ2-1; 9 bases are shared with TRBD1. This CDR3 comprises 15 residues. The ends lost 3 bases at V and 4 bases at J; junction bases unmatched: 5. The germline gives CDR1 SGHNT, CDR2 YYREEE (reference sequence). The CDR3 DNA follows: TGTGCCAGCAGCTCGCCGGGACAGGGTTACAATGAGCAGTTCTTC. Its translation is CASSSPGQGYNEQFF.

The chain combines TRBV7-9 with TRBJ2-7, with 7 bases that match TRBD2. Germline CDR1 and CDR2: SEHNR and FQNEAQ (reference sequence). The CDR3 is 14 amino acids. The V segment lost 4 bases and the J segment 5 bases; nucleotides outside the gene matches: 8. CDR3 DNA: TGTGCCAGCAGCTCGGTACTAGCGCCCCACGAGCAGTACGTC. Translation: CASSSVLAPHEQYV.

The V call is TRBV28, the J call TRBJ2-7; TRBD1 might be the D (6 bases). Trimming left V 1 base short and J 3 bases short, with 7 bases between. Germline loops: CDR1 MDHEN, CDR2 SYDVKM. This CDR3 has 13 amino acids. CDR3 loop: CASSLLDSYEQYF. The CDR3 DNA follows: TGTGCCAGCAGTTTATTGGACAGCTACGAGCAGTACTTC.

This clone has just a few counts. V usage is TRBV4-3 and J usage is TRBJ1-6; D might be TRBD1 (5 bases). Germline values: CDR1 LGHNA, CDR2 YSLEER. The CDR3 is 16 residues long. Trimming shortened V by 5 bases and J by 7 bases, and 18 bases separated the two germline ends. CDR3 DNA: TGCGCCAGCAGCTACATCTCAAGACAGCCGAATTCACCCCTCCACTTT. It is translated as CASSYISRQPNSPLHF.

The V and J genes are TRBV2 and TRBJ2-1, with 8 positions matching TRBD1. This CDR3 has 13 amino acids. The V and J ends lost 6 bases and 9 bases, in that order; junction bases with no gene match: 7. The V gene's germline CDR1 is SNHLY and CDR2 FYNNEI. The CDR3 DNA reads TGTGCCAGCAGGGCCGGGACAGGCCTTGAGCAGTTCTTC. It is translated as CASRAGTGLEQFF. Combining the CDR3 with reference TRBV2 and TRBJ2-1 gives the whole variable domain EPEVTQTPSHQVTQMGQEVILRCVPISNHLYFYWYRQILGQKVEFLVSFYNNEISEKSEIFDDQFSVERPDGSNFTLKIRSTKLEDSAMYFCASRAGTGLEQFFGPGTRLTVL.

The chain uses TRBV18 and TRBJ1-1; D remains ambiguous. The CDR3 covers 15 residues. CDR1 KGHSH and CDR2 LQKENI come from the germline V gene. Trimming removed 5 bases at V and 1 base at J, with 14 bases between. CDR3 coding DNA: TGTGCCAGCTCAAATCAACAGAGATCGAACACTGAAGCTTTCTTT. It specifies CASSNQQRSNTEAFF.

V and J are TRBV7-3 and TRBJ1-2; perhaps TRBD1 as D (6 bases). Germline assignment: CDR1 SGHTA and CDR2 FQGTGA. Trimming took 1 base from V and 8 from J, leaving 20 bases between them. CDR3 length: 16 residues. The CDR3 sequence is CASSLKGGGQGGGYTF. Written as DNA, the CDR3 is TGTGCCAGCAGCTTAAAGGGCGGGGGACAAGGTGGAGGCTACACCTTC.

J is TRBJ2-1 and V is TRBV24-1; 11 bases are a match to TRBD2. Germline lookup yields CDR1 KGHDR and CDR2 SFDVKD. The CDR3 covers 21 residues. With 2 bases clipped from V and 1 base from J, the junction kept 15 bases outside the gene matches. The CDR3 reads CATSDWISGRAIGGSYNEQFF. CDR3 nucleotides: TGTGCCACCAGTGATTGGATTAGCGGGAGGGCCATTGGAGGATCCTACAATGAGCAGTTCTTC.

The chain is built from TRBV28 and TRBJ1-3; possibly TRBD1 for D (5 bases). The CDR3 loop spans 14 amino acids. The V and J ends lost 7 bases and 2 bases respectively, with 12 bases between them. CDR1 is MDHEN and CDR2 is SYDVKM in the germline V gene. CDR3 nucleotide sequence: TGTGCCAGCAACCTAGGAGGGGCTGGAAACACCATATATTTT. This codes for CASNLGGAGNTIYF.

Many counts were recorded for this clone. This rearrangement joins TRBV5-1 to TRBJ1-4, with 9 bases lining up with TRBD1. Trimming removed 0 bases from V and 4 bases from J; junction bases left unmatched: 13. There are 19 residues in the CDR3. Germline CDR1 is SGHRS and CDR2 is YFSETQ. The CDR3, as DNA: TGCGCCAGCAGCTTGGTGCGTCCCGGGACAGGGACCCTTAATGAAAAACTGTTTTTT. Translation: CASSLVRPGTGTLNEKLFF.

This rearrangement joins TRBV7-9 to TRBJ1-1; D is perhaps TRBD1 (5 bases). CDR1 and CDR2 from the germline V gene are SEHNR and FQNEAQ (reference sequence). The length of the CDR3 is 14 residues. The ends were cut back, 2 bases at V and 8 bases at J, with 15 bases in the middle. CDR3 in amino acids: CASSLKDIPLEAFF. CDR3 sequence (DNA): TGTGCCAGCAGCTTAAAGGACATTCCTCTGGAAGCTTTCTTT.

This chain connects TRBV2 to TRBJ1-4; the D is unclear. The germline V gene encodes CDR1 SNHLY and CDR2 FYNNEI. The CDR3 consists of 12 residues. The V end lost 5 bases, the J end lost 11 bases, and 12 bases lay between the germline ends. The CDR3 loop reads CASSSLSWKLFF. The CDR3 coding sequence is TGTGCCAGCAGTAGCCTCTCTTGGAAACTGTTTTTT.

In this sample, this clone turned up once. The rearrangement links TRBV7-9 to TRBJ1-1; tentatively, D is TRBD1 (6 bases). The CDR3 length is 17 residues. V was clipped by 4 bases and J by 0 bases, with 18 bases between them. From germline, CDR1 is SEHNR and CDR2 FQNEAQ (reference sequence). CDR3 region: CASSSTGQLAMNTEAFF. CDR3 sequence (DNA): TGTGCCAGCAGCTCAACAGGGCAGCTAGCTATGAACACTGAAGCTTTCTTT.

This clone was detected a few times. The chain combines TRBV4-1 with TRBJ1-2, with a possible D match to TRBD1 (5 bases). The CDR3 contains 19 residues. V lost 0 bases and J 3 bases, leaving 23 bases between the germline ends. Germline CDR1 is MGHRA and CDR2 is YSYEKL. The CDR3 reads CASSQDRWRNGGMDYGYTF. In nucleotides, the CDR3 is TGCGCCAGCAGCCAAGATAGGTGGCGGAACGGGGGAATGGACTATGGCTACACCTTC.

This clone was seen only once. This chain connects TRBV5-1 to TRBJ1-1; D possibly corresponds to TRBD1 (6 bases). The CDR3 covers 18 residues. Trimming removed 2 bases from V and 4 bases from J, with 24 bases in between. CDR1 and CDR2 from the germline V gene are SGHRS and YFSETQ. The CDR3 bases are TGCGCCAGCAGCTTCGTTCGTTGGGACAATGGTGTTGCCACTGAAGCTTTCTTT. It yields the protein CASSFVRWDNGVATEAFF.

The chain recombines TRBV7-9 with TRBJ2-5, with 7 nucleotides matching TRBD2. The junction had 8 bases not matched to a gene; V was cut back by 1 base and J by 6 bases. CDR3 length: 15 residues. Germline-derived CDR1 and CDR2 are SEHNR and FQNEAQ (reference sequence). The CDR3 sequence: CASSLGGSHAKTQYF. As DNA, the CDR3 is TGTGCCAGCAGCTTAGGCGGGAGCCACGCGAAGACCCAGTACTTC.

The CDR3 region is CASSRRLAGSTDTQYF. The CDR3 DNA reads as TGTGCCAGCAGCCGGCGGCTAGCGGGTAGCACAGATACGCAGTATTTT. The chain uses TRBV5-6 and TRBJ2-3, with 8 bases lining up with TRBD2. The CDR3 sequence is 16 residues long. J lost 0 bases, V lost 4 bases, and 7 bases had no gene match. Per germline, CDR1 SGHDT and CDR2 YYEEEE.

V and J are TRBV7-9 and TRBJ1-4, with 9 bases matching TRBD1. V shed 8 bases, J shed 8 bases, and the junction held 6 bases outside the gene matches. The CDR3 extends over 13 amino acids. CDR1 and CDR2 (germline): SEHNR, FQNEAQ (reference sequence). The CDR3: CASGQGQREKLFF. CDR3 bases: TGTGCCAGCGGACAGGGGCAACGAGAAAAACTGTTTTTT.

The chain employs TRBV5-6 and TRBJ2-1; TRBD2 is a possible D gene (5 bases). V lost 7 bases and J 0 bases, leaving 11 bases between the germline ends. CDR3 length equals 14 residues. Germline assignment: CDR1 SGHDT and CDR2 YYEEEE. The CDR3 region is CASAAGDSYNEQFF. DNA for the CDR3: TGTGCCAGCGCCGCCGGGGACTCCTACAATGAGCAGTTCTTC.